This T cell receptor beta chain was sequenced for a study of blood T cells in healthy people across ages. Regarding the study as a whole: Relative to aged donors, long-lived donors carried more naive CD4+ cells and displayed higher diversity.

It was with a sample-barcoded 5' primer and a J-beta primer mix that a second PCR of about 6 to 12 cycles was run. TCRdb reprocessed the 5' RACE reads via MiXCR and lists one record per CDR3 protein. The table lists about a million distinct CDR3 sequences, roughly 52% of them singletons. With 5 bases removed from V and 10 bases from J, the gap between germline ends came to 15 bases. The CDR3 loop spans 13 amino acids. Germline V lookup: CDR1 SGHTA, CDR2 FQGNSA. Healthy Caucasians from Russia aged roughly 6 to 95 served as donors. This clonotype came up a few times. Its specificity is unknown. This receptor was identified in a young man in good health. The sample taken for sequencing was blood. This rearrangement joins TRBV7-2 to TRBJ2-1; the D gene is possibly TRBD1 (5 bases). The DNA of the CDR3 is TGTGCCAGCAGCCTAAGGACGACAGAGGAGCAGTTCTTC. Translation: CASSLRTTEEQFF. The whole variable domain, remainder taken from reference TRBV7-2 and TRBJ2-1, is GAGVSQSPSNKVTEKGKDVELRCDPISGHTALYWYRQSLGQGLEFLIYFQGNSAPDKSGLPSDRFSAERTGGSVSTLTIQRTQQEDSAVYLCASSLRTTEEQFFGPGTRLTVL.